This T cell receptor beta chain was observed in a study of cytomegalovirus exposure and HLA in healthy donors. The PCR was carried out with 60 Vbeta primers and 13 Jbeta primers. The method was immunoSEQ multiplex PCR; TCRdb's version includes in-frame clones alone and lacks a portion of them. The sample has around 99,000 clones, approximately 84% seen once. Between the trimmed V and J ends, which lost 5 bases and 8 bases, there was a span of 18 bases. The germline V gene has CDR1 SGHVS and CDR2 FQNEAQ. This CDR3 region has 15 residues. The material sequenced was PBMCs. The chain joins TRBV7-8 to TRBJ1-4; D remains unclear. This sequence originates from a man aged 25 to 40 in good health and CMV-seronegative. As DNA, the CDR3 is TGTGCCAGCAGCCGGGCCCCCCGGGAGGAGGAAAAACTGTTTTTT. This encodes CASSRAPREEEKLFF.